A selection of T cell receptor beta chains follows, all from one sample in a study of blood T cell repertoires in COVID-19. Generated by immunoSEQ multiplex PCR, the TCRdb table keeps only in-frame clones and is missing some. Here the sample spans 210,000 or so clones, 80% being singletons. Sequences were obtained from PBMCs or T cells enriched from blood (not recorded which). The receptors shown here come from a man under 40 with acute COVID-19. Each CDR3 is given with its conserved first and last residue. The D gene is left open where the match is weak. Size values are once, few and many counts, or a class for expanded clones, and some rows have none.

J | size | D | V | DNA | CDR3
TRBJ1-3 | once | TRBD1 | TRBV18 | TGTGCCAGCTCATCGACAGGGGCTGGAAACACCATATATTTT | CASSSTGAGNTIYF
TRBJ2-1 | . | TRBD2 | TRBV4-1 | TGCGCCAGCAGCCAGGGAGGGATAGTCTACAATGAGCAGTTCTTC | CASSQGGIVYNEQFF
TRBJ2-1 | . | TRBD1 | TRBV9 | TGTGCCAGCAGCGTAAACAGGGGTAACTCCTACAATGAGCAGTTCTTC | CASSVNRGNSYNEQFF
TRBJ1-4 | . | . | TRBV9 | TGTGCCAGCAGCGTAGGACAGGTTAATGAAAAACTGTTTTTT | CASSVGQVNEKLFF
TRBJ2-4 | . | TRBD2 | TRBV10-2 | TGCGCCAGCGGAAGCGGGGGGGCCTTCCCCAAAAACATTCAGTACTTC | CASGSGGAFPKNIQYF
TRBJ2-1 | . | TRBD2 | TRBV18 | TGTGCCAGCTCAGTAGAAGGAGCGGGGTACAATGAGCAGTTCTTC | CASSVEGAGYNEQFF
TRBJ2-6 | . | TRBD1 | TRBV4-1 | TGCGCCAGCAGCCAAGAACGATTGACAGGGGGATTATCTGGGGCCAACGTCCTGACTTTC | CASSQERLTGGLSGANVLTF
TRBJ1-4 | . | . | TRBV25-1 | TGTGCCAGCAGTGAAAGTTCGGTTCCGAATGAAAAACTGTTTTTT | CASSESSVPNEKLFF
TRBJ1-5 | . | TRBD1 | TRBV19 | TGTGCCAGTAGTATCCCGGACAGGGGAAATCAGCCCCAGCATTTT | CASSIPDRGNQPQHF
TRBJ1-2 | . | . | TRBV2 | TGTGCCTCCACGGGAAGGTTTTTGGGCTACACCTTC | CASTGRFLGYTF
TRBJ1-2 | . | . | TRBV7-9 | TGTGCCAGCAGCTTATTCGCAGCGAACTATGGCTACACCTTC | CASSLFAANYGYTF
TRBJ1-2 | . | TRBD1 | TRBV5-6 | TGTGCCAGCAGCTCACCTCCAGGGGGCGGCTACACCTTC | CASSSPPGGGYTF
TRBJ1-4 | . | TRBD1 | TRBV18 | TGTGCCAGCTCACCACGGACAGGGGGCGCGGAAAAACTGTTTTTT | CASSPRTGGAEKLFF
TRBJ2-1 | . | . | TRBV12-3/TRBV12-4 | TGTGCCAGCAGGGCTATGGGGGGCAATGAGCAGTTCTTC | CASRAMGGNEQFF
TRBJ1-4 | . | . | TRBV21-1 | TGTGCCAGCAGCACCATATTGGCAGGCTCTAATGAAAAACTGTTTTTT | CASSTILAGSNEKLFF
TRBJ1-1 | . | TRBD1 | TRBV27 | TGTGCCAGCAGTTTATCCGTTAACAGGGGACGGAACACTGAAGCTTTCTTT | CASSLSVNRGRNTEAFF
TRBJ1-5 | . | TRBD1 | TRBV6-1 | TGTGCCAGCAGTGAGAACAGGGGCGGTCAGCCCCAGCATTTT | CASSENRGGQPQHF
TRBJ1-6 | . | TRBD1 | TRBV28 | TGTGCCAGCAGTTCGGGGACAGGGAGCTCCTATAATTCACCCCTCCACTTT | CASSSGTGSSYNSPLHF
TRBJ1-6 | few | TRBD1 | TRBV5-4 | TGTGCCAGCAGCTCGGGACAGGTAGTTTCACCCCTCCACTTT | CASSSGQVVSPLHF
TRBJ2-7 | . | . | TRBV5-1 | TGCGCCAGCCGTATCGAACAGGGCAAGTACGAGCAGTACTTC | CASRIEQGKYEQYF
TRBJ2-7 | . | . | TRBV6-5 | TGTGCCAGCAGTTACGGAGGTCTAGGGTACGAGCAGTACTTC | CASSYGGLGYEQYF
TRBJ1-3 | . | . | TRBV21-1 | TGTGCCAGCAGCAATTGGTCTGAAGGACAATCTGGAAACACCATATATTTT | CASSNWSEGQSGNTIYF
TRBJ1-3 | . | . | TRBV5-1 | TGCGCCAGCAGCACCCGGACAGAAGCCTCAATCTCTGGAAACACCATATATTTT | CASSTRTEASISGNTIYF
TRBJ1-4 | . | TRBD1 | TRBV7-6 | TGTGCCAGCAGCTTAGGACAGGGGAACGAAAAACTGTTTTTT | CASSLGQGNEKLFF
TRBJ1-6 | . | TRBD1 | TRBV3-1/TRBV3-2 | TGTGCCAGCAGCCAGACAGGGCTCGGAAATTCACCCCTCCACTTT | CASSQTGLGNSPLHF
TRBJ1-2 | once | TRBD1 | TRBV20-1 | TGCAGTGCTAGTACAGGGGGCCGGAGGGGCTACACCTTC | CSASTGGRRGYTF
TRBJ2-3 | . | TRBD2 | TRBV10-3 | TGTGCCATCAGTGAGTCCACTAGCGGGGGGGCAGAGGATACGCAGTATTTT | CAISESTSGGAEDTQYF
TRBJ1-6 | . | TRBD1 | TRBV18 | TGTGCCAGCTCACCTCAGACAGGGGATTCACCCCTCCACTTT | CASSPQTGDSPLHF
TRBJ2-4 | . | TRBD2 | TRBV11-2 | TGTGCCAGCAGCTTAGCTAGCGGGGGGCACTACATTCAGTACTTC | CASSLASGGHYIQYF
TRBJ1-2 | . | TRBD1 | TRBV6-5 | TGTGCCAGCAGGAACGGACAGGGGAACTATGGCTACACCTTC | CASRNGQGNYGYTF
TRBJ1-4 | . | . | TRBV5-1 | TGCGCCAGCAGCTTGGAAGGGGCGCCCGCTAATGAAAAACTGTTTTTT | CASSLEGAPANEKLFF
TRBJ2-1 | . | . | TRBV29-1 | TGCAGCGTTGAAGTACGCCGGACTGCATACAATGAGCAGTTCTTC | CSVEVRRTAYNEQFF
TRBJ1-6 | few | . | TRBV5-1 | TGCGCCAGCACCAGAGACAGCTCCTATAATTCACCCCTCCACTTT | CASTRDSSYNSPLHF
TRBJ1-2 | . | TRBD1 | TRBV5-4 | TGTGCCAACAGCTTGGAACAGGGGGATGGCTACACCTTC | CANSLEQGDGYTF
TRBJ2-7 | few | . | TRBV6-4 | TGTGCCAGCAGTCGGGAGACCTACGAGCAGTACTTC | CASSRETYEQYF
TRBJ1-3 | . | . | TRBV29-1 | TGCAGCGTTGAAGAGGGCAACTCTGGAAACACCATATATTTT | CSVEEGNSGNTIYF
TRBJ1-4 | . | . | TRBV9 | TGTGCCAGCAGCGTAGTTGCAGGGCGTGAAAAACTGTTTTTT | CASSVVAGREKLFF
TRBJ1-5 | . | . | TRBV5-6 | TGTGCCAGCAGCTTTTGGGGAGGTAATCAGCCCCAGCATTTT | CASSFWGGNQPQHF
TRBJ1-2 | . | . | TRBV5-1 | TGCGCCAGCAGCTTGGAAGGCCTAGCGGGGGGCTACACCTTC | CASSLEGLAGGYTF
TRBJ2-1 | few | TRBD1 | TRBV29-1 | TGCAGCGGCGGACAGGTCGATGAGCAGTTCTTC | CSGGQVDEQFF
TRBJ1-6 | . | TRBD1 | TRBV27 | TGTGCCAGCAGTTTCAAGGGACAGGGGAATAATTCACCCCTCCACTTT | CASSFKGQGNNSPLHF
TRBJ1-6 | . | . | TRBV5-6 | TGTGCCAGCAGCTTGTTACAGGGTTTTTCACCCCTCCACTTT | CASSLLQGFSPLHF
TRBJ1-6 | . | . | TRBV28 | TGTGCCAGCGCGGGAGGGGGAATCGATAATTCACCCCTCCACTTT | CASAGGGIDNSPLHF
TRBJ2-2 | . | . | TRBV9 | TGTGCCAGCAGCCGAACTAGCATATCGAACACCGGGGAGCTGTTTTTT | CASSRTSISNTGELFF
TRBJ1-6 | few | TRBD1 | TRBV5-1 | TGCGCCAGCAGCTTAACAGGGGATCATTATAATTCACCCCTCCACTTT | CASSLTGDHYNSPLHF
TRBJ2-6 | . | . | TRBV30 | TGTGCCTGGACCCCCCTTCGGCCTTTGGGAGCTCCTGGGGCCAACGTCCTGACTTTC | CAWTPLRPLGAPGANVLTF
TRBJ2-3 | . | TRBD2 | TRBV13 | TGTGCCAGCAGCCCAGGGTCGGGGGGAGTAGATACGCAGTATTTT | CASSPGSGGVDTQYF
TRBJ1-4 | . | TRBD1 | TRBV2 | TGTGCCAGCAGCCGATCACAGGGGGCATCGGCTAATGAAAAACTGTTTTTT | CASSRSQGASANEKLFF
TRBJ2-2 | . | . | TRBV9 | TGTGCCAGCAGCGTCGGGGGCGGGGAGCTGTTTTTT | CASSVGGGELFF
TRBJ1-5 | . | . | TRBV20-1 | TGCAGTGCTAGTTGGCCGCAGGAAAACGGTCAGCCCCAGCATTTT | CSASWPQENGQPQHF
TRBJ1-1 | . | . | TRBV3-1/TRBV3-2 | TGTGCCAGCAGCCCTGAACTAGGACGGAGGGACACTGAAGCTTTCTTT | CASSPELGRRDTEAFF